The clone carrying this TCR beta chain occurred many times. There are 18 residues in the CDR3. Germline V gives CDR1 SGHDN, CDR2 FVKESK. V trimming: 4 bases; J trimming: 6 bases; junction bases outside the gene matches: 18. This sample is part of a study of T-cell memory formation after mild COVID-19. One entry per CDR3 protein results from TCRdb running MiXCR on the 5' RACE reads. The sample consists of roughly 28,000 distinct CDR3 sequences, 9.5% to 15% of them appearing once. The specimen sequenced was PBMCs or a T cell subset sorted from them (not recorded which). The TCR originated in an adult woman who had mild COVID-19 (a few samples of this study predate the infection). Cell type and time point are not known. This chain joins TRBV14 and TRBJ1-5; 7 nucleotides match TRBD1. CDR3: CASSPGGLGFNKSQPQHF. For the CDR3, the DNA is TGTGCCAGCAGCCCAGGGGGACTAGGATTCAATAAGAGTCAGCCCCAGCATTTT.